This entry is about one TCR beta chain. These data are taken from a study of monozygotic twins with inflammatory bowel disease. Blood (approximately 2.7 ml) was collected from every donor individually. The CDR3 consists of 14 residues. The germline CDR1 and CDR2 sequences are SGHNT and YYREEE (reference sequence). After re-calling the 5' RACE reads, TCRdb lists one entry per CDR3 protein, DNA absent. This sample's clone table lists 150,000 to 200,000 distinct CDR3 sequences. Source material: blood. V gene TRBV5-4 combines with J gene TRBJ2-3; TCRdb reports TRBD1, a call that lacks DNA to check it against. The sequence came from a human donor with ulcerative colitis or Crohn's disease, or a healthy co-twin of an affected twin (not recorded which). The CDR3 protein is CASSLTSRADTQYF.